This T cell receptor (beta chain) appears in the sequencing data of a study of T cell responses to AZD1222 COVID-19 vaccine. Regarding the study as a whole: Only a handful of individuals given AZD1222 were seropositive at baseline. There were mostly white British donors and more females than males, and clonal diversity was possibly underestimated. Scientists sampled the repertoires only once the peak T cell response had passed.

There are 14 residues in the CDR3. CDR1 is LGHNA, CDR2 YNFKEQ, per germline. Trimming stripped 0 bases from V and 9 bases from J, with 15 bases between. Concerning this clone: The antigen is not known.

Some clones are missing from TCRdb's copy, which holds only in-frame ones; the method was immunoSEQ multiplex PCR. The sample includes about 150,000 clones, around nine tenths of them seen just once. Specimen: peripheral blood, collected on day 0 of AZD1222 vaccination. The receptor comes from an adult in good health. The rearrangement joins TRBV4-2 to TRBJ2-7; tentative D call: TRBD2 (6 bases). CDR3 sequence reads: CASSQDGEAGRQYF. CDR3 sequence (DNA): TGTGCCAGCAGCCAAGACGGGGAGGCGGGTCGGCAGTACTTC.